A single sample gave rise to the 16 T cell receptor beta chains below, sequenced in a study of blood T cell repertoires in COVID-19. TCRdb keeps only in-frame clones here, not all; method: immunoSEQ multiplex PCR. The sample records about 140,000 clones, around 80% being singletons. Sample: PBMCs or T cells enriched from blood (not recorded which). The receptors here all came from a young woman who had been exposed to COVID-19.

The chain links TRBV7-9 to TRBJ2-1, with TRBD2 matching over 13 bases. Trimming at V came to 1 base and at J to 7 bases, leaving 4 bases not matched to a gene. CDR1 is SEHNR and CDR2 is FQNEAQ in the germline V gene (reference sequence). The CDR3 contains 16 residues. The CDR3 loop reads CASSLVGGLAGNEQFF. CDR3 DNA: TGTGCCAGCAGCTTAGTAGGGGGACTAGCGGGAAATGAGCAGTTCTTC.

The chain is built from TRBV11-2 and TRBJ2-7; 12 bases agree with TRBD2. Germline V gives CDR1 SGHAT, CDR2 FQNNGV. Trimming at V came to 1 base and at J to 3 bases, leaving 4 bases not matched to a gene. The CDR3 extends over 16 amino acids. CDR3 nucleotides: TGTGCCAGCAGCTTAGGTCCGACTAGCGGGAGCTACGAGCAGTACTTC. Its translation: CASSLGPTSGSYEQYF.

The rearrangement uses TRBV5-1 and TRBJ2-3, with 7 bases matching TRBD1. V lost 4 bases and J lost 4; bases outside the gene matches: 9. This CDR3 has 15 amino acids. CDR1 is SGHRS and CDR2 is YFSETQ in the germline V gene. In nucleotides, the CDR3 is TGCGCCAGCAGCGGGGACAGTGCAGGGGCAGATACGCAGTATTTT. Protein sequence: CASSGDSAGADTQYF.

The V gene is TRBV27, the J gene TRBJ2-1; D is unclear. V dropped 5 bases and J dropped 3 bases, with 2 bases sitting between them. The germline gives CDR1 MNHEY, CDR2 SMNVEV (reference sequence). The CDR3 consists of 11 residues. CDR3 sequence: CASSRYNEQFF. CDR3 sequence (DNA): TGTGCCAGCAGTCGCTACAATGAGCAGTTCTTC.

The table lists this clone with a few counts. This chain's CDR3 is CASSSPSGVGIQYF. The CDR3 nucleotides read TGTGCCAGCAGTTCACCATCCGGGGTCGGCATTCAGTACTTC. The V and J genes are TRBV28 and TRBJ2-4; TRBD2 is a possible D gene (5 bases). Trimming removed 4 bases at V and 9 bases at J, with 16 bases between. The CDR3 runs 14 residues. CDR1 MDHEN and CDR2 SYDVKM come from the germline V gene.

The chain combines TRBV18 with TRBJ1-1, with D perhaps matching TRBD1 (6 bases). The germline V and J ends were trimmed by 1 base and 4 bases, with 13 bases remaining between them. Germline CDR1 reads KGHSH; CDR2 reads LQKENI. CDR3 size: 15 residues. The CDR3: CASSPRQGSFTEAFF. The CDR3 bases are TGTGCCAGCTCACCACGTCAGGGGTCTTTCACTGAAGCTTTCTTT.

Within the sample, this clone is medium-sized (0.01 to 0.1%). The chain combines TRBV27 with TRBJ2-1, with 7 nucleotides matching TRBD2. The CDR3 is 13 residues long. The germline gives CDR1 MNHEY, CDR2 SMNVEV (reference sequence). Unmatched junction bases numbered 5, after V lost 3 bases and J lost 9 bases. CDR3 coding DNA: TGTGCCAGCAGTTTCTTACTAGCGAGTGAGCAGTTCTTC. As protein: CASSFLLASEQFF.

The chain combines TRBV29-1 with TRBJ2-1; no firm D call. Trimming took off 4 bases at V and 0 bases at J, with 13 bases between the two ends. The CDR3 contains 15 residues. Germline CDR1 SQVTM, CDR2 ANQGSEA. The CDR3 nucleotides are TGCAGCGTTGTAGGAATGGCGGACTCCTACAATGAGCAGTTCTTC. This sequence encodes CSVVGMADSYNEQFF.

The genes are TRBV28 and TRBJ2-3, with TRBD2 as a possible D gene (6 bases). V was clipped by 4 bases and J by 1 base, with 12 bases between them. Germline loops: CDR1 MDHEN, CDR2 SYDVKM. This CDR3 region has 15 residues. CDR3 region: CASSWGLVGTDTQYF. The CDR3 coding sequence is TGTGCCAGCAGTTGGGGACTGGTGGGCACAGATACGCAGTATTTT. The variable domain in full, completed from reference TRBV28 and TRBJ2-3, reads DVKVTQSSRYLVKRTGEKVFLECVQDMDHENMFWYRQDPGLGLRLIYFSYDVKMKEKGDIPEGYSVSREKKERFSLILESASTNQTSMYLCASSWGLVGTDTQYFGPGTRLTVL.

As concerns this clone: Within the sample, other DNA sequences also encode this same CDR3. In DNA form, the CDR3 reads TGTGCCAGCAGTTTGAACAGTCTCTATGGCTACACCTTC. Translation: CASSLNSLYGYTF. V and J are TRBV27 and TRBJ1-2; D gene unclear. V lost 3 bases to trimming and J lost 4 bases, with 9 bases between them. The CDR3 sequence is 13 residues long. Germline V gives CDR1 MNHEY, CDR2 SMNVEV (reference sequence).

This clone has more than one count but fewer than ten. The rearrangement uses TRBV11-2 and TRBJ1-2, with D unclear. V was pared by 6 bases and J by 7 bases, with 15 bases between. CDR1 is SGHAT, CDR2 FQNNGV, per germline. The CDR3 runs 13 residues. CDR3 loop: CASSSDRSGGYTF. CDR3 in DNA: TGTGCCAGCAGTTCAGACCGGTCGGGTGGCTACACCTTC.

By frequency in the sample, this clone is medium-sized. The rearrangement links TRBV19 to TRBJ1-5, with D perhaps matching TRBD1 (6 bases). V lost 3 bases, J lost 6 bases, and 18 bases lay in between. The CDR3 consists of 16 residues. CDR1 and CDR2 from the germline V gene are LNHDA and SQIVND (reference sequence). The CDR3 bases are TGTGCCAGTAGTATCTCCGGGACAAGAGGCAGTCAGCCCCAGCATTTT. Encoded protein: CASSISGTRGSQPQHF.

This chain joins TRBV9 and TRBJ2-2, with no clear D. This CDR3 region has 14 residues. Germline-derived CDR1 and CDR2 are SGDLS and YYNGEE. Trimming stripped 0 bases from V and 1 base from J, with 4 bases between. The CDR3 DNA reads as TGTGCCAGCAGCGTAGCAGGGAACACCGGGGAGCTGTTTTTT. Protein sequence: CASSVAGNTGELFF.

The gene calls are TRBV23-1 and TRBJ2-7, with a possible D match to TRBD1 (5 bases). TRBV23-1 counts as an open reading frame of uncertain function. The CDR3 covers 15 residues. Trimming took 0 bases from V and 4 from J, leaving 13 bases between them. The CDR3 DNA is TGCGCCAGCAGTCAATCCTCCGGCAGGGTATACGAGCAGTACTTC. It codes for CASSQSSGRVYEQYF.

V usage is TRBV5-4 and J usage is TRBJ2-4; tentative D call: TRBD2 (5 bases). The CDR3 runs to 15 residues. With 1 base removed from V and 1 base from J, the gap between germline ends came to 9 bases. The germline V gene encodes CDR1 SGHNT and CDR2 YYREEE (reference sequence). CDR3 nucleotides: TGTGCCAGCAGCTTGTCCGGGGTGGCCAAAAACATTCAGTACTTC. This sequence encodes CASSLSGVAKNIQYF.

The rearrangement joins TRBV3-1 (or the pseudogene TRBV3-2) to TRBJ2-1, with 11 bases fitting TRBD2. Trimming removed 1 base from V and 8 bases from J; junction bases left unmatched: 4. The length of the CDR3 is 15 residues. Germline V CDR1 and CDR2: LGHDT, YNNKEL (reference sequence). This chain's CDR3 is CASSQVTSGTYEQFF. The CDR3 DNA is TGTGCCAGCAGCCAAGTGACTAGCGGGACATATGAGCAGTTCTTC.